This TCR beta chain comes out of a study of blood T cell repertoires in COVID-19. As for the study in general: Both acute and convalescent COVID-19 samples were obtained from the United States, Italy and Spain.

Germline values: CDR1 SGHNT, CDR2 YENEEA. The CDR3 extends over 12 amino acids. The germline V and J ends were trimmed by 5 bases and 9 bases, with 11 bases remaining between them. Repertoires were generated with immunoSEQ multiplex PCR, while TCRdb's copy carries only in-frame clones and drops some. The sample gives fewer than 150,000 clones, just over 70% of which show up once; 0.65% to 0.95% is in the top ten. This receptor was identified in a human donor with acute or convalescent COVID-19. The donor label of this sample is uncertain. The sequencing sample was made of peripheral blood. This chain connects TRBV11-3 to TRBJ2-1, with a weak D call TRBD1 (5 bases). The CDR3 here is CASSRSGFEQFF. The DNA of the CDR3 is TGTGCCAGCAGCCGGTCAGGGTTTGAGCAGTTCTTC.